The T cell receptor beta chain described here comes from a study of cytomegalovirus exposure and HLA in healthy donors. Whole-study findings and limits: Listed as cytomegalovirus-associated were over 150 TCR beta chains. Analyses of presence/absence relied on an assumption of roughly uniform sequencing depth across donors.

With regard to this clone: Its antigen is not identified.

Trimming shortened V by 6 bases and J by 3 bases, and 25 bases separated the two germline ends. The CDR3 is made up of 18 amino acids. Germline loops: CDR1 PRHDT, CDR2 FYEKMQ (reference sequence). PCR employed 60 Vbeta and 13 Jbeta primers. Source study methods: The authors later counted about 80 million unique TCR beta chains, 9 million to 14 million of them shared. The assay was immunoSEQ multiplex PCR, and TCRdb's table has in-frame clones only and misses some. V and J calls and clone size come straight from that table; D and trimming were deduced from the DNA. The data show roughly 150,000 clones, approximately 82% seen once.

The TCR sequence derives from a woman in her forties or fifties in good health and CMV-seropositive. Sequencing input: PBMCs. The genes are TRBV13 and TRBJ2-3; tentative D call: TRBD1 (5 bases). CDR3 region: CASSPGSEQGYITDTQYF. CDR3 nucleotides: TGTGCCAGCAGTCCAGGGTCTGAGCAGGGTTACATTACAGATACGCAGTATTTT.